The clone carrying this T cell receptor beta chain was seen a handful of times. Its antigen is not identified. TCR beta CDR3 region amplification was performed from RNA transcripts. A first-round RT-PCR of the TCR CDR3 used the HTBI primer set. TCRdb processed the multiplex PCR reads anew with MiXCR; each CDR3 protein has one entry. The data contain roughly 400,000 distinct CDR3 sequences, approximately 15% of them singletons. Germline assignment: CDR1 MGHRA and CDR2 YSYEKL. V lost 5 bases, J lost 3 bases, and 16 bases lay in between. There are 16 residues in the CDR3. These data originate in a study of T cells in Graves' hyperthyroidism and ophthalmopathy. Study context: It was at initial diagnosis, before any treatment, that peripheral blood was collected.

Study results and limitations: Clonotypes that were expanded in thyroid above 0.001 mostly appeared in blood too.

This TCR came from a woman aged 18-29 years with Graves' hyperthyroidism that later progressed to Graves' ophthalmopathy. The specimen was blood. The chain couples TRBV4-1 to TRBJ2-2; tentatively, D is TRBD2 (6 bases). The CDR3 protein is CASSVGGAGYTGELFF. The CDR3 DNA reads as TGCGCCAGCAGCGTGGGCGGGGCGGGTTACACCGGGGAGCTGTTTTTT.